This passage covers 10 T cell receptor beta chains from one sample sequenced in a study of spatial heterogeneity in lung cancer. Findings and caveats of the study: Mutation tallies in tumors tracked expanded intratumoral alpha and beta TCR counts.

These receptors are not linked to any known antigen. One entry per CDR3 protein results from TCRdb running MiXCR on the 5' RACE reads. The sample consists of about 7,800 distinct CDR3 sequences, 15% to 20% of them appearing once. As to time point: sample taken at primary tumor resection. The source material was lung tumor tissue, sampled at surgery. The receptors were sampled from a female donor with early-stage non-small cell lung cancer.

V is TRBV5-4 and J is TRBJ1-2; D might be TRBD1 (6 bases). The CDR3 sequence is 14 residues long. The V and J ends lost 0 bases and 7 bases respectively, with 13 bases between them. Germline CDR1 SGHNT, CDR2 YYREEE (reference sequence). Here the CDR3 reads CASSLGLGAGGYTF. CDR3 in DNA: TGTGCCAGCAGCTTGGGACTGGGGGCAGGTGGCTACACCTTC.

The CDR3 spells CASRSQDGTEAFF. The CDR3 DNA follows: TGCGCCAGCAGATCGCAGGATGGAACTGAAGCTTTCTTT. The chain carries TRBV5-1 and TRBJ1-1; the D is unclear. The V end lost 5 bases, the J end lost 5 bases, and 13 bases lay between the germline ends. This CDR3 is built from 13 residues. In germline, CDR1 is SGHRS, CDR2 YFSETQ.

This clonotype is deemed medium-sized (0.01 to 0.1%). The chain has TRBV20-1 and TRBJ2-2; TRBD1 agrees at 8 bases. The CDR3 consists of 13 residues. Germline V gives CDR1 DFQATT, CDR2 SNEGSKA (reference sequence). The ends lost 5 bases at V and 7 bases at J; junction bases unmatched: 6. The CDR3 nucleotides are TGCAGTGCTCCGGACAGGGTCCACGGGGAGCTGTTTTTT. It yields the protein CSAPDRVHGELFF.

The chain couples TRBV7-8 to TRBJ1-5; D gene unclear. The CDR3 runs 15 residues. Germline CDR1 SGHVS, CDR2 FQNEAQ. V was trimmed by 1 base and J by 4 bases, leaving 11 bases between them. The CDR3 DNA reads TGTGCCAGCAGCTTAGACAGCACTCCTAATCAGCCCCAGCATTTT. This sequence encodes CASSLDSTPNQPQHF.

The chain employs TRBV10-3 and TRBJ2-7; D assignment may be TRBD1 or TRBD2 (5 bases each). The CDR3 consists of 17 residues. Germline V gene sequence: CDR1 ENHRY, CDR2 SYGVKD. V lost 2 bases to trimming and J lost 4 bases, with 21 bases between them. CDR3 in amino acids: CAISEDRQGESRYEQYF. Written as DNA, the CDR3 is TGTGCCATCAGTGAGGACCGCCAGGGAGAATCACGGTACGAGCAGTACTTC.

The chain links TRBV7-2 to TRBJ2-5, with D perhaps TRBD2 (6 bases). The CDR3 totals 15 residues. The V end lost 5 bases, the J end lost 3 bases, and 16 bases lay between the germline ends. Germline V gene lookup returns CDR1 SGHTA and CDR2 FQGNSA. The CDR3 is CASSRIGTPEETQYF. As DNA, the CDR3 is TGTGCCAGCAGCCGAATCGGGACTCCTGAAGAGACCCAGTACTTC. Supplemented by reference TRBV7-2 and TRBJ2-5, the full variable domain reads GAGVSQSPSNKVTEKGKDVELRCDPISGHTALYWYRQSLGQGLEFLIYFQGNSAPDKSGLPSDRFSAERTGGSVSTLTIQRTQQEDSAVYLCASSRIGTPEETQYFGPGTRLLVL.

This chain uses TRBV28 with TRBJ1-1, with 8 nucleotides matching TRBD1. CDR3 length: 15 amino acids. The V and J ends lost 3 bases and 2 bases, in that order; junction bases with no gene match: 5. CDR1 is MDHEN, CDR2 SYDVKM, per germline. Written as DNA, the CDR3 is TGTGCCAGCAGTTTTCCCGACAGGGGAAACACTGAAGCTTTCTTT. Protein product: CASSFPDRGNTEAFF.

This sequence joins TRBV7-3 and TRBJ2-2, with D unclear. This CDR3 has 14 residues. Trimming removed 3 bases from V and 3 bases from J, with 8 bases in between. The germline V gene encodes CDR1 SGHTA and CDR2 FQGTGA. The DNA for the CDR3 is TGTGCCAGCAGCTTCAACCGGCACACCGGGGAGCTGTTTTTT. This gives the protein CASSFNRHTGELFF.

This rearrangement joins TRBV10-3 to TRBJ2-7; D gene uncertain. CDR1 and CDR2 from the germline V gene are ENHRY and SYGVKD. V lost 0 bases and J 5 bases, leaving 5 bases between the germline ends. This CDR3 has 12 residues. CDR3 in amino acids: CAISESSHEQYF. In nucleotides, the CDR3 is TGTGCCATCAGTGAGTCTTCTCACGAGCAGTACTTC.

The chain links TRBV11-2 to TRBJ1-2; TRBD1 aligns across 7 bases. The CDR3 is made up of 16 amino acids. Germline values: CDR1 SGHAT, CDR2 FQNNGV. The V gene end was trimmed by 5 bases and the J gene end by 2 bases; junction bases not matched to a gene: 11. Here the CDR3 reads CASSPPYRGLNYGYTF. Written as DNA, the CDR3 is TGTGCCAGCAGCCCCCCCTACAGGGGCCTCAACTATGGCTACACCTTC.